This record concerns one T cell receptor (beta chain) sequence. Per the original methods: For nucleated cells, counts were estimated from reference gene primer amplification. Generated by immunoSEQ multiplex PCR, the TCRdb table keeps only in-frame clones and is missing some. That table is the source of V, J and clone size, and D and trimming were worked out from the DNA. Among around 320,000 clones listed, approximately 89% were seen once. These data are taken from a study of blood T cell repertoires in COVID-19. At the level of the study: COVID-19 samples, acute and convalescent, were from the United States, Italy and Spain. From T cells, B-cell-depleted T cells, or PBMCs came the material, which was cDNA or gDNA.

Enrolled during active infection, Seattle patients were then followed longitudinally. The J segment lost 4 bases and the V segment lost 8 bases, leaving 2 bases of the junction unmatched. This CDR3 region has 13 residues. CDR1 is LGHDT and CDR2 is YNNKEL in the germline V gene (reference sequence). Sequenced input: peripheral blood. This sequence was found in a woman aged 30 to 39 with COVID-19, enrolled during active disease. The genes are TRBV3-1 (or the pseudogene TRBV3-2) and TRBJ2-7; TRBD2 agrees at 13 bases. In DNA, the CDR3 is TGTGCCAGCTCGACTAGCGGGGGGTACGAGCAGTACTTC. Its translation is CASSTSGGYEQYF.